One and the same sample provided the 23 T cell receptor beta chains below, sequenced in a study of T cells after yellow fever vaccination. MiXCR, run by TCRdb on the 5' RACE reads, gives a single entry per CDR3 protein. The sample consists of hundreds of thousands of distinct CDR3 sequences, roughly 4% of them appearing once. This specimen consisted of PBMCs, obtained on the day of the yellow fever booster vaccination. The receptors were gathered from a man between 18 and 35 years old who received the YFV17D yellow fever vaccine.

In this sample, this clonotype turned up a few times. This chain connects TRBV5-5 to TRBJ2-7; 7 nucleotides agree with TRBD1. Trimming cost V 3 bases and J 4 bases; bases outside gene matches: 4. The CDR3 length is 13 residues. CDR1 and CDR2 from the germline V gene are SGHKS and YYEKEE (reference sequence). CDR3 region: CASSSTGWYEQYV. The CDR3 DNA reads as TGTGCCAGCAGCTCGACAGGGTGGTACGAGCAGTACGTC.

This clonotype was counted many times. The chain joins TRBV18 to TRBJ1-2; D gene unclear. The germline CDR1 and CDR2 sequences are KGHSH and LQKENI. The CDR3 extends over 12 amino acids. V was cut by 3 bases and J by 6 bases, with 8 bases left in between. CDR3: CASSPFGDGYTF. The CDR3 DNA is TGTGCCAGCTCACCGTTTGGGGATGGCTACACCTTC.

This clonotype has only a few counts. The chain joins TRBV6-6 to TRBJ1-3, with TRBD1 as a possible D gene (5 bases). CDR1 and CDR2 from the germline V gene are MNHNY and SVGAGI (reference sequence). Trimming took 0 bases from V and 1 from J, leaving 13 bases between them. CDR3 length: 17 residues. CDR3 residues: CASSYSIGAASGNTIYF. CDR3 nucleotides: TGTGCCAGCAGTTACTCGATAGGGGCAGCATCTGGAAACACCATATATTTT.

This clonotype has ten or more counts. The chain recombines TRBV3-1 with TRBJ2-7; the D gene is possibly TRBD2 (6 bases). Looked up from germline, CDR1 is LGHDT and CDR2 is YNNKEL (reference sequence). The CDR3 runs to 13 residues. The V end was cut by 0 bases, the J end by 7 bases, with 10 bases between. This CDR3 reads CASSQDRAGEQYV. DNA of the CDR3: TGTGCCAGCAGCCAAGATAGGGCGGGAGAGCAGTACGTC.

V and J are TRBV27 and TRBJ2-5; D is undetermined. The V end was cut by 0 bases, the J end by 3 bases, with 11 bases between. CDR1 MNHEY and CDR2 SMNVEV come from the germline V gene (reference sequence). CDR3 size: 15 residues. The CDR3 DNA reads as TGTGCCAGCAGTTTATCGAACAGCTGGGAAGAGACCCAGTACTTC. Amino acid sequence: CASSLSNSWEETQYF.

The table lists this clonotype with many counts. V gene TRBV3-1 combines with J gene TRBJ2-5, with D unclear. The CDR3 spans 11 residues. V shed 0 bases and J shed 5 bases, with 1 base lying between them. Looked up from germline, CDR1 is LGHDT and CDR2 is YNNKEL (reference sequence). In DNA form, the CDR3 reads TGTGCCAGCAGCCAAGACGAGACCCAGTACTTC. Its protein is CASSQDETQYF.

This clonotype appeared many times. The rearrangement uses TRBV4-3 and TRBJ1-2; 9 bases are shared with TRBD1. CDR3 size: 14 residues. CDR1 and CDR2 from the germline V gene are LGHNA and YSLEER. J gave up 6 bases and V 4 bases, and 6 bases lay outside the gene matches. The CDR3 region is CASSPRQGVHGYTF. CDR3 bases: TGCGCCAGCAGCCCTCGACAGGGGGTACATGGCTACACCTTC.

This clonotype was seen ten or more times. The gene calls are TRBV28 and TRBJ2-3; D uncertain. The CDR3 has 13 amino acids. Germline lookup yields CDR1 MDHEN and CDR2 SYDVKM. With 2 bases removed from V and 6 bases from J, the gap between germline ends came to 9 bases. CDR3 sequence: CASSLLEYDTQYF. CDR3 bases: TGTGCCAGCAGTTTACTAGAGTATGATACGCAGTATTTT.

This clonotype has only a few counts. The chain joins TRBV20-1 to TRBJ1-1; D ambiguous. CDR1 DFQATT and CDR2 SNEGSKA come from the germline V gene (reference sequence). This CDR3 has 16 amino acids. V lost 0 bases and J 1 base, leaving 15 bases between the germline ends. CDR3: CSAREPTGGWNTEAFF. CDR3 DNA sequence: TGCAGTGCTAGAGAGCCGACCGGAGGCTGGAACACTGAAGCTTTCTTT.

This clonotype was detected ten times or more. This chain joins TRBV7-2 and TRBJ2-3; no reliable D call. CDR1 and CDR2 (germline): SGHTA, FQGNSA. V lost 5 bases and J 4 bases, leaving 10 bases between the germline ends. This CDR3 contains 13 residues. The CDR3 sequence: CASSPRWSDTQYF. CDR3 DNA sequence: TGTGCCAGCAGCCCCCGGTGGTCAGATACGCAGTATTTT.

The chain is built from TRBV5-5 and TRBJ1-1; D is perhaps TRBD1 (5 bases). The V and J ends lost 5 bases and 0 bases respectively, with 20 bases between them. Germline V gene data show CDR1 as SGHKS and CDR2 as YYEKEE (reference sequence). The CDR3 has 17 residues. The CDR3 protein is CASRLTGQHYMNTEAFF. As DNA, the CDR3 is TGTGCCAGCAGACTAACTGGACAACACTATATGAACACTGAAGCTTTCTTT.

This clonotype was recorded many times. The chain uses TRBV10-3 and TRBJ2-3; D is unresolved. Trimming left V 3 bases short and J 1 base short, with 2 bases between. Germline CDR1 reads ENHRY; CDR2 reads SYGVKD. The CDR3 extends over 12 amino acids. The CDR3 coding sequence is TGTGCCATCAGTGATGGCACAGATACGCAGTATTTT. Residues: CAISDGTDTQYF.

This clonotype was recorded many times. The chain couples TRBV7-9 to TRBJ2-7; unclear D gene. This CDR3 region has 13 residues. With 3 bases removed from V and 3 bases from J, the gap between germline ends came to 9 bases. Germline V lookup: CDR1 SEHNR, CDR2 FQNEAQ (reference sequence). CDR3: CASSFGGFYEQYF. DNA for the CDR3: TGTGCCAGCAGCTTTGGCGGATTCTACGAGCAGTACTTC.

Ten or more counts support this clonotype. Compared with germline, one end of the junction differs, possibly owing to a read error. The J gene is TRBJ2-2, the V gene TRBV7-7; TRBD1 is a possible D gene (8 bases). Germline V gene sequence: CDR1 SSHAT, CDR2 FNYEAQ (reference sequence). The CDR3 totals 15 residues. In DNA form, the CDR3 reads TGTGCTAGCAGCTTCACAGGGGGGGACACCGGGGAGCTGTTTTTT. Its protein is CASSFTGGDTGELFF.

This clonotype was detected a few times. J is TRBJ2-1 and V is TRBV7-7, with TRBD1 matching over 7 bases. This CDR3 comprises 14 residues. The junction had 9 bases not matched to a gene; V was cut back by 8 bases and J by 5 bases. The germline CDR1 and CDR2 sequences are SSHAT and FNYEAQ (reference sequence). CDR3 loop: CASAPGQNDNEQFF. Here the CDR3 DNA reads TGTGCCAGCGCGCCGGGACAGAACGACAATGAGCAGTTCTTC.

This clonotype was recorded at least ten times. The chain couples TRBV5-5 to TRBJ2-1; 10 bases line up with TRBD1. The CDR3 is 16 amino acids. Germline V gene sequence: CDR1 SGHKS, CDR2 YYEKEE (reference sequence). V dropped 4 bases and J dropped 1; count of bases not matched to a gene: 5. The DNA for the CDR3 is TGTGCCAGCAGCGACAGGGGGCTGGTATCCTACAATGAGCAGTTCTTC. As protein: CASSDRGLVSYNEQFF.

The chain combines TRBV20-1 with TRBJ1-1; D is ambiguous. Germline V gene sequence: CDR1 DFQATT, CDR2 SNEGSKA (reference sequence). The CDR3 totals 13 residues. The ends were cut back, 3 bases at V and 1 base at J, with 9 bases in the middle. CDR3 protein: CSASGNGNTEAFF. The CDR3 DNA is TGCAGTGCTAGTGGGAACGGGAACACTGAAGCTTTCTTT.

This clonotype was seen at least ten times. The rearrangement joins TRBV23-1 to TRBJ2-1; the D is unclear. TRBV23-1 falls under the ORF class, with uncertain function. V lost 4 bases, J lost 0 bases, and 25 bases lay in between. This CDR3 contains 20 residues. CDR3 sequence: CASSPKRQLSVHSSYNEQFF. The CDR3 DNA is TGCGCCAGCAGTCCAAAACGCCAATTATCCGTACATAGCTCCTACAATGAGCAGTTCTTC.

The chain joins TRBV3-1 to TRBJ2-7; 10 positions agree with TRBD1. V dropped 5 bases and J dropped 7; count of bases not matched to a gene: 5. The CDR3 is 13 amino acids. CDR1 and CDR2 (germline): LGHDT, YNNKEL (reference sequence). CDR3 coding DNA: TGTGCCAGCAGCACCTGGACAGGGGGTGAGCAGTACTTC. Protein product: CASSTWTGGEQYF.

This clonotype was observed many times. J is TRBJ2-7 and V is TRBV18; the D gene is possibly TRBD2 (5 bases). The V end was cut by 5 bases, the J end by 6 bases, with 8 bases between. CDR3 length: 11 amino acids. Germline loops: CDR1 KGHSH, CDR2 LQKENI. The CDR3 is CASSSGIEQYF. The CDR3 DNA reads TGTGCCAGCTCATCCGGGATCGAGCAGTACTTC. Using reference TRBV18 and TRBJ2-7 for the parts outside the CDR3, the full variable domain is NAGVMQNPRHLVRRRGQEARLRCSPMKGHSHVYWYRQLPEEGLKFMVYLQKENIIDESGMPKERFSAEFPKEGPSILRIQQVVRGDSAAYFCASSSGIEQYFGPGTRLTVT.

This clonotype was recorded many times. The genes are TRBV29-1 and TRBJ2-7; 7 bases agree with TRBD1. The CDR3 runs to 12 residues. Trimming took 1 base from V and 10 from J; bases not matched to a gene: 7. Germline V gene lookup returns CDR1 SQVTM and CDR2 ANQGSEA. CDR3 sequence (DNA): TGCAGCGTTGAAGTTGGGCAGGGGGTCCAGTACGTC. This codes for CSVEVGQGVQYV.

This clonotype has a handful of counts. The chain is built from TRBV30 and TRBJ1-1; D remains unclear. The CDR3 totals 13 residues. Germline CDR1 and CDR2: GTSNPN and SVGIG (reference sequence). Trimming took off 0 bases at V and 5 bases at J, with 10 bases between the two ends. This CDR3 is CAWSVRVGTEAFF. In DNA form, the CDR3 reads TGTGCCTGGAGTGTACGTGTGGGAACTGAAGCTTTCTTT.

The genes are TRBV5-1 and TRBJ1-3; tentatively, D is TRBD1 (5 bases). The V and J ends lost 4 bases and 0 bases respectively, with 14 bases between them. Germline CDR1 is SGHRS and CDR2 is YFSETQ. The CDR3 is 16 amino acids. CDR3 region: CASSPQGPISGNTIYF. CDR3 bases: TGCGCCAGCAGCCCGCAGGGACCGATCTCTGGAAACACCATATATTTT.